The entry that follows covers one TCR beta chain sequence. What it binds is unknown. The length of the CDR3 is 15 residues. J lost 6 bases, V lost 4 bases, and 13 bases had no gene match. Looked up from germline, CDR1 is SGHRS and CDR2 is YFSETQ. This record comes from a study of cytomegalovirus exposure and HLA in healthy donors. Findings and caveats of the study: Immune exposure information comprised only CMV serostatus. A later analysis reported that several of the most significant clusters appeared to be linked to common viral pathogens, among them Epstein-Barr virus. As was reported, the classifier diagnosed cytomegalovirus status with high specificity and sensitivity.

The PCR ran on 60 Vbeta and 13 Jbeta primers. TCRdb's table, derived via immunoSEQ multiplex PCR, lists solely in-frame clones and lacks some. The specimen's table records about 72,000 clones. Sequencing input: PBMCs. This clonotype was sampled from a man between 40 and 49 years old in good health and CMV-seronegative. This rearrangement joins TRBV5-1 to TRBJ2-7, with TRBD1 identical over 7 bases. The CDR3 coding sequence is TGCGCCAGCAGCCCTATAGACTCCAGGGGGATCGAGCAGTACTTC. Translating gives CASSPIDSRGIEQYF.